These 21 T cell receptor beta chains were all obtained from the same sample, sequenced in a study of T cell repertoires in ileal Crohn's disease. Profiled with immunoSEQ multiplex PCR; TCRdb holds only in-frame clones, not every one. Of about 62,000 clones listed, 85% to 90% are singletons. Time point denoted: neoterminal ileum biopsy at postoperative endoscopy, about 6 months after surgery. Specimen: ileal tissue. The receptors were gathered from an adult with Crohn's disease.

The chain recombines TRBV6-1 with TRBJ2-7, with D possibly matching TRBD2 (6 bases). V was shortened by 5 bases and J by 6 bases, with 11 bases between the two germline ends. Germline V CDR1 and CDR2: MNHNS, SASEGT. The CDR3 covers 12 residues. CDR3 nucleotide sequence: TGTGCCAGCAGTCTTCCGGGGGTCGAGCAGTACGTC. Its protein is CASSLPGVEQYV.

The chain couples TRBV9 to TRBJ1-2; possible D gene TRBD1, 6 bases. The germline V gene encodes CDR1 SGDLS and CDR2 YYNGEE. V was trimmed by 2 bases and J by 3 bases, leaving 11 bases between them. The CDR3 runs to 14 residues. The CDR3: CASSVGQMDYGYTF. CDR3 nucleotide sequence: TGTGCCAGCAGCGTCGGACAGATGGACTATGGCTACACCTTC.

V usage is TRBV11-1 and J usage is TRBJ2-5; possible D gene TRBD1, 6 bases. The CDR3 has 14 residues. V lost 1 base and J lost 4, with 10 bases in between. Germline CDR1 and CDR2: SGHAT and FQDESV (reference sequence). The CDR3 nucleotides read TGTGCCAGCAGCTTAGGAAGCAGGGGAGAGACCCAGTACTTC. Residues: CASSLGSRGETQYF.

For the CDR3, the DNA is TGTGCCAGCTCACCATCGGCCGGGAACTATGGCTACACCTTC. Its translation is CASSPSAGNYGYTF. The gene calls are TRBV18 and TRBJ1-2; unclear D gene. The CDR3 sequence is 14 residues long. Per germline, CDR1 KGHSH and CDR2 LQKENI. Trimming removed 2 bases from V and 2 bases from J, with 9 bases in between.

This clone occurred once. The chain recombines TRBV9 with TRBJ2-1; D is possibly TRBD2 (6 bases). This CDR3 has 13 amino acids. Between the trimmed V and J ends, which lost 0 bases and 8 bases, there was a span of 9 bases. The germline V gene encodes CDR1 SGDLS and CDR2 YYNGEE. The CDR3 reads CASSVAVADEQFF. The DNA of the CDR3 is TGTGCCAGCAGCGTAGCTGTAGCGGATGAGCAGTTCTTC.

In this sample, this clone turned up many times. The V call is TRBV29-1, the J call TRBJ1-1; 8 bases are a match to TRBD1. CDR1 is SQVTM, CDR2 ANQGSEA, per germline. The CDR3 extends over 12 amino acids. Trimming cost V 3 bases and J 3 bases; bases outside gene matches: 0. Here the CDR3 DNA reads TGCAGCGTTGAGACAGGGGACACTGAAGCTTTCTTT. This encodes CSVETGDTEAFF.

The rearrangement uses TRBV5-1 and TRBJ2-7; 11 bases fit TRBD1. Germline V gene lookup returns CDR1 SGHRS and CDR2 YFSETQ. J gave up 4 bases and V 4 bases, and 10 bases lay outside the gene matches. The CDR3 covers 16 residues. CDR3 coding DNA: TGCGCCAGCAGCGCAGGACAGGGGGCGCGTAGGTACGAGCAGTACTTC. Protein product: CASSAGQGARRYEQYF.

This clone was picked up one time. This rearrangement joins TRBV10-3 to TRBJ2-2; TRBD2 matches 8 bases. There are 13 residues in the CDR3. V gave up 10 bases and J gave up 3 bases; unmatched junction bases: 4. Germline V gives CDR1 ENHRY, CDR2 SYGVKD. CDR3 nucleotides: TGTGCCACAAGACTAGCGCACACCGGGGAGCTGTTTTTT. It encodes CATRLAHTGELFF.

This clone was detected only once. CDR3: CASSQRGGRHTEAFF. The CDR3 region has the DNA TGTGCCAGCAGCCAGCGGGGGGGACGACACACTGAAGCTTTCTTT. The J gene is TRBJ1-1, the V gene TRBV7-2; D is possibly TRBD1 (5 bases). The CDR3 has 15 residues. Germline CDR1 SGHTA, CDR2 FQGNSA. Trimming left V 5 bases short and J 3 bases short, with 16 bases between.

The genes are TRBV27 and TRBJ2-2; 7 nucleotides agree with TRBD1. The length of the CDR3 is 16 residues. Germline V gives CDR1 MNHEY, CDR2 SMNVEV (reference sequence). After removal of 7 bases from V and 4 bases from J, the junction contained 12 bases not matched to a gene. DNA for the CDR3: TGTGCCAGCACGACAACCACAACAGGGGTCACCGGGGAGCTGTTTTTT. Its translation: CASTTTTTGVTGELFF.

The V and J genes are TRBV19 and TRBJ1-5; D is unresolved. The germline V gene encodes CDR1 LNHDA and CDR2 SQIVND (reference sequence). The CDR3 extends over 12 amino acids. With 3 bases removed from V and 3 bases from J, the gap between germline ends came to 3 bases. This CDR3 is CASSIINQPQHF. CDR3 coding DNA: TGTGCCAGTAGTATCATCAATCAGCCCCAGCATTTT.

V and J are TRBV30 and TRBJ1-1; maybe TRBD1 (5 bases). The V gene lost 2 bases and the J gene lost 4 bases, with 17 bases spanning the gap. The CDR3 spans 15 residues. The V gene's germline CDR1 is GTSNPN and CDR2 SVGIG (reference sequence). CDR3 coding DNA: TGTGCCTGGAGTTCAGGGCTACGCCTGGTCACTGAAGCTTTCTTT. It translates to CAWSSGLRLVTEAFF.

This chain joins TRBV29-1 and TRBJ2-1, with D maybe TRBD1 (5 bases). The CDR3 has 16 residues. V was trimmed by 1 base and J by 1 base, leaving 14 bases between them. Germline values: CDR1 SQVTM, CDR2 ANQGSEA. CDR3 DNA sequence: TGCAGCGTTGAAGGTCCAGGGTTGGGGTCCTACAATGAGCAGTTCTTC. Protein sequence: CSVEGPGLGSYNEQFF.

The J gene is TRBJ2-1, the V gene TRBV30; 14 bases align to TRBD2. The CDR3 has 15 amino acids. Germline V gives CDR1 GTSNPN, CDR2 SVGIG (reference sequence). Unmatched junction bases numbered 4, after V lost 3 bases and J lost 6 bases. This CDR3 is CAWSATSGRANEQFF. CDR3 sequence (DNA): TGTGCCTGGAGCGCGACTAGCGGGAGGGCCAATGAGCAGTTCTTC. The full variable domain, with the rest looked up from reference TRBV30 and TRBJ2-1, is SQTIHQWPATLVQPVGSPLSLECTVEGTSNPNLYWYRQAAGRGLQLLFYSVGIGQISSEVPQNLSASRPQDRQFILSSKKLLLSDSGFYLCAWSATSGRANEQFFGPGTRLTVL.

CDR3 sequence reads: CAISESLQGNSPLHF. The CDR3 DNA sequence: TGTGCCATCAGTGAGTCACTACAGGGGAATTCACCCCTCCACTTT. The chain links TRBV10-3 to TRBJ1-6, with TRBD1 identical over 7 bases. This CDR3 comprises 15 residues. V was clipped by 0 bases and J by 7 bases; unmatched bases: 3. Germline V gene data show CDR1 as ENHRY and CDR2 as SYGVKD.

The chain is built from TRBV4-1 and TRBJ1-4; D is unclear. The V gene's germline CDR1 is MGHRA and CDR2 YSYEKL. The CDR3 sequence is 13 residues long. With 7 bases removed from V and 4 bases from J, the gap between germline ends came to 10 bases. The CDR3 DNA follows: TGCGCCAGCATGGAGAGTCGTAATGAAAAACTGTTTTTT. Encoded protein: CASMESRNEKLFF.

A word on this clone: Relative to the germline gene, one junction end is altered; a read error may explain this. This rearrangement joins TRBV7-7 to TRBJ2-5; D is perhaps TRBD1 (5 bases). This CDR3 has 15 amino acids. Germline V CDR1 and CDR2: SSHAT, FNYEAQ (reference sequence). This CDR3 reads CASSLAATEKETQYF. CDR3 in DNA: TGTGCTAGCAGCTTAGCCGCGACAGAGAAAGAGACCCAGTACTTC.

The genes are TRBV7-3 and TRBJ1-1; TRBD1 might be the D (6 bases). Trimming removed 7 bases from V and 8 bases from J, with 14 bases in between. This CDR3 has 12 amino acids. CDR1 is SGHTA, CDR2 FQGTGA, per germline. The CDR3 loop is CASNTGQGEAFF. The CDR3 DNA reads TGTGCCAGCAACACAGGGCAGGGAGAAGCTTTCTTT.

This clone has only a few counts. No DNA is shown, since the ends of the CDR3 on it are uncertain; the CDR3 is the one TCRdb lists. V and J are TRBV19 and TRBJ1-2. Germline CDR1 and CDR2: LNHDA and SQIVND (reference sequence). The CDR3 length is 12 residues, termini included. Here the CDR3 reads CASSWDFRGYTF.

V gene TRBV27 combines with J gene TRBJ1-2, with D maybe TRBD1 (5 bases). The CDR3 runs to 13 residues. Deletions cut 5 bases from V and 5 bases from J, with 12 bases between. Germline assignment: CDR1 MNHEY and CDR2 SMNVEV (reference sequence). CDR3 protein: CASSTTARYGYTF. CDR3 DNA sequence: TGTGCCAGCAGTACGACAGCGCGATATGGCTACACCTTC.

V gene TRBV7-8 combines with J gene TRBJ1-2; the D gene is possibly TRBD1 (5 bases). In germline, CDR1 is SGHVS, CDR2 FQNEAQ. Trimming shortened V by 5 bases and J by 4 bases, and 20 bases separated the two germline ends. There are 16 residues in the CDR3. As DNA, the CDR3 is TGTGCCAGCAGCCGCGGGGGGTACCGAGGACTCTATGGCTACACCTTC. It is translated as CASSRGGYRGLYGYTF.